This T cell receptor beta chain was sequenced in a study of blood T cell repertoires in COVID-19. TCRdb keeps only in-frame clones here, not all; method: immunoSEQ multiplex PCR. The data contain about 410,000 clones, roughly 88% of them seen just once; the ten biggest clones take up about 0.63%. This sequence originates from a man between 18 and 35 years old who had recovered from COVID-19. Sequencing input: PBMCs or T cells enriched from blood (not recorded which).

The CDR3 DNA is TGTGCCAGTAGTATTTCGGCTAGCGGGAGGAAACTGGGCGAGCAGTACTTC. Its translation: CASSISASGRKLGEQYF. The chain recombines TRBV19 with TRBJ2-7, with TRBD2 identical over 11 bases. The trim removed 3 bases at V and 6 bases at J, leaving 13 bases unmatched. This CDR3 is 17 amino acids long. CDR1 LNHDA and CDR2 SQIVND come from the germline V gene (reference sequence).